Listed here are 7 T cell receptor beta chains from one sample, sequenced in a study of blood T cell repertoires in COVID-19. This table comes from immunoSEQ multiplex PCR, and its TCRdb copy is limited to in-frame clones, with some not included. The profile shows roughly 120,000 clones, less than 90% of them singletons. Material: peripheral blood. All receptors come from a man between 65 and 79 years old with acute or convalescent COVID-19.

The V and J genes are TRBV7-2 and TRBJ2-1, with 7 bases fitting TRBD2. The trim removed 2 bases at V and 7 bases at J, leaving 8 bases unmatched. Germline V gene sequence: CDR1 SGHTA, CDR2 FQGNSA. The CDR3 has 15 amino acids. The CDR3 DNA follows: TGTGCCAGCAGCTTAACTCCGACTAGCCCGAATGAGCAGTTCTTC. Translation gives CASSLTPTSPNEQFF.

The V call is TRBV20-1, the J call TRBJ1-4, with a tentative D call TRBD1 (5 bases). Trimming stripped 3 bases from V and 8 bases from J, with 13 bases between. The germline V gene has CDR1 DFQATT and CDR2 SNEGSKA (reference sequence). The CDR3 is made up of 13 amino acids. In DNA form, the CDR3 reads TGCAGTGCTAGTGGCAGGGTTGAAGAAAAACTGTTTTTT. Translation gives CSASGRVEEKLFF.

This chain connects TRBV6-5 to TRBJ2-7; 9 bases fit TRBD1. The germline CDR1 and CDR2 sequences are MNHEY and SVGAGI. Losses at the gene ends were 2 bases for V and 4 bases for J; bases not matched to a gene: 6. This CDR3 comprises 15 residues. As DNA, the CDR3 is TGTGCCAGCAGTTACAGGGGACAGGGTACTTACGAGCAGTACTTC. Residues: CASSYRGQGTYEQYF.

This clone came up a few times. The chain is built from TRBV10-1 and TRBJ2-5; D possibly corresponds to TRBD2 (6 bases). The CDR3 is 15 residues long. V lost 4 bases, J lost 5 bases, and 17 bases lay in between. Germline-derived CDR1 and CDR2 are WNHNN and SYGVQD (reference sequence). The CDR3 reads CASSGGGAGEETQYF. The CDR3 nucleotides are TGCGCCAGCAGTGGTGGAGGGGCTGGGGAGGAGACCCAGTACTTC.

The chain couples TRBV30 to TRBJ1-2; D unclear. Between the trimmed V and J ends, which lost 0 bases and 13 bases, there was a span of 9 bases. Germline V gene data show CDR1 as GTSNPN and CDR2 as SVGIG (reference sequence). There are 10 residues in the CDR3. Here the CDR3 reads CAWSVKESTF. In nucleotides, the CDR3 is TGTGCCTGGAGTGTAAAGGAGAGCACCTTC. Full variable domain (outside the CDR3, taken from reference TRBV30 and TRBJ1-2): SQTIHQWPATLVQPVGSPLSLECTVEGTSNPNLYWYRQAAGRGLQLLFYSVGIGQISSEVPQNLSASRPQDRQFILSSKKLLLSDSGFYLCAWSVKESTFGSGTRLTVV.

This chain joins TRBV9 and TRBJ1-4; 10 nucleotides match TRBD1. Unmatched junction bases numbered 3, after V lost 2 bases and J lost 8 bases. The V gene's germline CDR1 is SGDLS and CDR2 YYNGEE. CDR3 size: 14 residues. CDR3 in amino acids: CASSVGTGVEKLFF. CDR3 coding DNA: TGTGCCAGCAGCGTGGGGACAGGGGTAGAAAAACTGTTTTTT.

CDR3 loop: CASSLLAGTLGYTF. The CDR3 nucleotides are TGTGCCAGCAGTTTATTAGCCGGGACACTTGGCTACACCTTC. The chain recombines TRBV28 with TRBJ1-2, with D perhaps matching TRBD1 (6 bases). V was clipped by 1 base and J by 7 bases, with 13 bases between them. The CDR3 length is 14 residues. Looked up from germline, CDR1 is MDHEN and CDR2 is SYDVKM.